This TCR beta chain is from a study of memory CD4+ T cells and cytomegalovirus serostatus. The sort gate was single viable CD3+CD4+CD8-CD45RO+ cells for memory CD4+ T cells. V was pared by 4 bases and J by 4 bases, with 15 bases between. CDR3 length: 14 residues. Per the germline V gene, CDR1 is SGHRS and CDR2 is YFSETQ. The authors' processing: Out-of-frame sequences were removed, leaving about 2.2 million distinct TCRbeta sequences. Profiled with immunoSEQ multiplex PCR; TCRdb holds only in-frame clones, not every one. V, J and clone size are taken as reported in that table, and D and trimming were inferred from the DNA itself. The sample lists about 25,000 clones; about 80% were seen once. This clone was observed a single time.

This receptor was obtained from an adult in good health and CMV-seronegative. The V call is TRBV5-1, the J call TRBJ2-7; no reliable D call. Sequences were obtained from memory CD4+ T cells from blood. The CDR3 DNA sequence: TGCGCCAGCAGCCCCGGGTCGAGTGAGTACGAGCAGTACTTC. Its translation: CASSPGSSEYEQYF.